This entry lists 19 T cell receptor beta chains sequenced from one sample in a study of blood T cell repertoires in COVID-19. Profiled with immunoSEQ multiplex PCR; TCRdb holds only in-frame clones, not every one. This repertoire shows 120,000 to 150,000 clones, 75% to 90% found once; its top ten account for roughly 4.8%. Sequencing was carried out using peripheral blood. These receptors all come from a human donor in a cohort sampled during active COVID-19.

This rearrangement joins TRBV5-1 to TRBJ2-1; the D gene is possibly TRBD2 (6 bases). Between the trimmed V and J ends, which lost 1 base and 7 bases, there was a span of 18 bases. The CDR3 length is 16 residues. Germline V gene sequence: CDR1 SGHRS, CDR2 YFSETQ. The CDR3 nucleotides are TGCGCCAGCAGCTTGTTTCGCGGGGTGGCCTTAAATGAGCAGTTCTTC. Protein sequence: CASSLFRGVALNEQFF.

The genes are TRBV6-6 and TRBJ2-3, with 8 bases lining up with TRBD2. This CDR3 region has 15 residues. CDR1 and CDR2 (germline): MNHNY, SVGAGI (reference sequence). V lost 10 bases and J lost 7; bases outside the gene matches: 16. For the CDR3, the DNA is TGTGCCACAGCAGCAGCGGGAGATCGGGACAATACGCAGTATTTT. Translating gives CATAAAGDRDNTQYF.

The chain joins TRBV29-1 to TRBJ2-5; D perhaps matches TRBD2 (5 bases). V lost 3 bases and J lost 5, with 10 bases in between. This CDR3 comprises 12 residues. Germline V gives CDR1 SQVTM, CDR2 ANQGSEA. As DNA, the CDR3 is TGCAGCGTTGAGAGGGCTTCGGAGACCCAGTACTTC. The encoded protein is CSVERASETQYF.

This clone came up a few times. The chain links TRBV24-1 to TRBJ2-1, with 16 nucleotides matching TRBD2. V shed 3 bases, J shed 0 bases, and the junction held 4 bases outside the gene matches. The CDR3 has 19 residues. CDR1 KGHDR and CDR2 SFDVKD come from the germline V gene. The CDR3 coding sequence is TGTGCCACCAGTGATACCGGGACTAGCGGGGGGGGCTCCTACAATGAGCAGTTCTTC. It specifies CATSDTGTSGGGSYNEQFF.

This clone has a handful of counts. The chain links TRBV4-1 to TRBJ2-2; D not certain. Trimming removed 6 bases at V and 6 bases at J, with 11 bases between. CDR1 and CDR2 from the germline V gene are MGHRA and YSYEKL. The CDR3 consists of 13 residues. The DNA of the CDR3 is TGCGCCAGCAGTTCCCCGGGTCCCGGGGAGCTGTTTTTT. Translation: CASSSPGPGELFF.

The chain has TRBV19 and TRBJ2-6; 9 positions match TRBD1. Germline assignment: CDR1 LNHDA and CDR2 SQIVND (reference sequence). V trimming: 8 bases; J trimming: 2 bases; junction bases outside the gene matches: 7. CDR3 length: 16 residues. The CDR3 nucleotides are TGTGCCAGTGACACAGGGGGCGCTCCTGGGGCCAACGTCCTGACTTTC. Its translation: CASDTGGAPGANVLTF.

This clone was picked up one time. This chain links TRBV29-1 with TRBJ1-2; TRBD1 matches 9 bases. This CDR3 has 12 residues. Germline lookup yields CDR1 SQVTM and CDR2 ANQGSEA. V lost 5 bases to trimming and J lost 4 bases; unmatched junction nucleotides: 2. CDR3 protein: CSVSDRGYGYTF. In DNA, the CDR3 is TGCAGCGTTTCGGACAGGGGCTATGGCTACACCTTC.

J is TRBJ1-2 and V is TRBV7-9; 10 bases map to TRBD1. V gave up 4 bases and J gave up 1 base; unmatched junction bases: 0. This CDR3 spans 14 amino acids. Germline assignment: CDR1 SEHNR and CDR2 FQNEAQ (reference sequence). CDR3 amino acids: CASSWDRGNYGYTF. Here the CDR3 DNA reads TGTGCCAGCAGCTGGGACAGGGGTAACTATGGCTACACCTTC.

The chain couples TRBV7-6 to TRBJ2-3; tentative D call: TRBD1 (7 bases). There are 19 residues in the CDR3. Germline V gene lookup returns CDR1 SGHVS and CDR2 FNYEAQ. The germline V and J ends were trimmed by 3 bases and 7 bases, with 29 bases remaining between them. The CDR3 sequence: CASSFLHPAGGGEENTQYF. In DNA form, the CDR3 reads TGTGCCAGCAGCTTCCTCCACCCGGCAGGGGGTGGGGAGGAGAATACGCAGTATTTT.

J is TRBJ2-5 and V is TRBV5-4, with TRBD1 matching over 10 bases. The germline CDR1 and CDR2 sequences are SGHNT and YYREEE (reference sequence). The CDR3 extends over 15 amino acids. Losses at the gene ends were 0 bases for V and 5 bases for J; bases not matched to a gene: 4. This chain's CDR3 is CASSLGTGGRETQYF. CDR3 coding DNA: TGTGCCAGCAGCTTGGGGACAGGGGGTAGGGAGACCCAGTACTTC.

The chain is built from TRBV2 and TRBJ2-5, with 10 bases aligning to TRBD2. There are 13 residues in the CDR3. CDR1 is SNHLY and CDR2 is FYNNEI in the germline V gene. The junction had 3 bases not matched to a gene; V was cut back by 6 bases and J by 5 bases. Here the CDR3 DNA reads TGTGCCAGCAGCGCTAGCGGGAGTGAGACCCAGTACTTC. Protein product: CASSASGSETQYF.

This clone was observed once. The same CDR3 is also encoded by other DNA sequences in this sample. CDR3 amino acids: CASSFLPGTGSHEQYF. The CDR3 DNA reads as TGTGCCAGCAGCTTCCTACCCGGGACAGGGTCTCACGAGCAGTACTTC. The rearrangement links TRBV27 to TRBJ2-7, with TRBD1 matching 9 bases. This CDR3 contains 16 residues. Germline assignment: CDR1 MNHEY and CDR2 SMNVEV (reference sequence). Trimming at V came to 6 bases and at J to 5 bases, leaving 14 bases not matched to a gene.

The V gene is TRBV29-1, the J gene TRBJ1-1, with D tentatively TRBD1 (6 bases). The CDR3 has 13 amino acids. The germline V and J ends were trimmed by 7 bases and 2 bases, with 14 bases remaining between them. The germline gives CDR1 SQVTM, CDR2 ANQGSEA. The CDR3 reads CSAKDSSNTEAFF. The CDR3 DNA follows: TGCAGCGCCAAGGACAGCTCCAACACTGAAGCTTTCTTT.

CDR3 in DNA: TGCGCCAGCCGACAGGGGGCCGATAATGAAAAACTGTTTTTT. Amino acids: CASRQGADNEKLFF. This chain connects TRBV5-1 to TRBJ1-4; 10 nucleotides line up with TRBD1. Per the germline V gene, CDR1 is SGHRS and CDR2 is YFSETQ. The CDR3 is 14 amino acids. Trimming removed 7 bases from V and 4 bases from J; junction bases left unmatched: 4.

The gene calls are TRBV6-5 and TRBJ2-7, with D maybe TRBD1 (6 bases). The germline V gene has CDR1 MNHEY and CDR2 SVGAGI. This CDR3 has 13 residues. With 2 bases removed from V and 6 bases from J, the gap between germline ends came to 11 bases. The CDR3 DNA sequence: TGTGCCAGCAGTTACGCTGGGACAAGCGAGCAGTACTTC. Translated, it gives CASSYAGTSEQYF.

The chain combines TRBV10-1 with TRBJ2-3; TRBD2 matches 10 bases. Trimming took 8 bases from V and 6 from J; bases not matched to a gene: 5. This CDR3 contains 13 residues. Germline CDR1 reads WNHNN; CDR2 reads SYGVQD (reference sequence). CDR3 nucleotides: TGCGCCAGCGGAGCGGGGGGGGTGGATACGCAGTATTTT. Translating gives CASGAGGVDTQYF.

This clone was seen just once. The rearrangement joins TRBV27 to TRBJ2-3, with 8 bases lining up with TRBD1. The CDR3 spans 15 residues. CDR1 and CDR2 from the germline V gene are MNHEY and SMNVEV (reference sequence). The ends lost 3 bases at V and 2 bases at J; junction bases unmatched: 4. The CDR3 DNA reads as TGTGCCAGCAGTTTCACAGGGGGGTCCACAGATACGCAGTATTTT. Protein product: CASSFTGGSTDTQYF.

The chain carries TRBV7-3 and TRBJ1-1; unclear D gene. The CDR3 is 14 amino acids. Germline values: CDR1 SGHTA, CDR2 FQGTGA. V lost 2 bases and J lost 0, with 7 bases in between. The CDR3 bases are TGTGCCAGCAGCTTACGCAGGTTGAACACTGAAGCTTTCTTT. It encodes CASSLRRLNTEAFF. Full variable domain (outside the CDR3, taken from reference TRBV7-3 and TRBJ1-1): GAGVSQTPSNKVTEKGKYVELRCDPISGHTALYWYRQSLGQGPEFLIYFQGTGAADDSGLPNDRFFAVRPEGSVSTLKIQRTERGDSAVYLCASSLRRLNTEAFFGQGTRLTVV.

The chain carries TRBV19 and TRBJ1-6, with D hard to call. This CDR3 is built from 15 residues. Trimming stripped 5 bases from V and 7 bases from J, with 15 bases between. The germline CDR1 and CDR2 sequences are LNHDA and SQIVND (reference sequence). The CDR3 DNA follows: TGTGCCAGTAGTCTGTCCCCTAACCCAAATTCACCCCTCCACTTT. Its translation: CASSLSPNPNSPLHF. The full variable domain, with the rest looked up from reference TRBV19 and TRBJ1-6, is DGGITQSPKYLFRKEGQNVTLSCEQNLNHDAMYWYRQDPGQGLRLIYYSQIVNDFQKGDIAEGYSVSREKKESFPLTVTSAQKNPTAFYLCASSLSPNPNSPLHFGNGTRLTVT.